This TCR beta chain was identified during a study of blood T cell repertoires in COVID-19. Looking at the study overall: Collection of acute and convalescent COVID-19 samples took place in the United States, Italy and Spain.

Original processing notes: Cell counts per sample came from amplifying reference gene primers. The repertoire was sequenced with immunoSEQ multiplex PCR; TCRdb's copy has only in-frame clones and lacks some. V and J calls and clone size come straight from that table; D and trimming were deduced from the DNA. The table has tens of thousands of clones, around 90% seen once. From germline, CDR1 is SGHDT and CDR2 YYEEEE. The CDR3 length is 15 residues. Trimming left V 5 bases short and J 0 bases short, with 12 bases between. The gene calls are TRBV5-6 and TRBJ1-5; weak D call: TRBD1 (6 bases). Sequencing was carried out using peripheral blood. This TCR was sampled from a woman aged 45 to 65 with active or convalescent COVID-19. In nucleotides, the CDR3 is TGTGCCAGCAGTCTAGGACAGCTTAGCAATCAGCCCCAGCATTTT. It translates to CASSLGQLSNQPQHF.